The 25 T cell receptor beta chains below come from one sample, sequenced in a study of cytomegalovirus exposure and HLA in healthy donors. 60 Vbeta and 13 Jbeta primers were used in PCR. Some clones are missing from TCRdb's copy, which holds only in-frame ones; the method was immunoSEQ multiplex PCR. The repertoire holds about 160,000 clones, with almost 80% as singletons. The sequenced sample was PBMCs. The origin of the receptors is a woman aged 45-65 years in good health and CMV-seropositive.

The chain uses TRBV2 and TRBJ2-7; TRBD1 aligns across 8 bases. The trim removed 6 bases at V and 5 bases at J, leaving 3 bases unmatched. This CDR3 has 12 residues. Germline values: CDR1 SNHLY, CDR2 FYNNEI. The CDR3 spells CASSGQGDEQYF. DNA for the CDR3: TGTGCCAGCAGCGGACAGGGCGACGAGCAGTACTTC.

The genes are TRBV27 and TRBJ2-7; a possible D gene is TRBD1 (6 bases). The CDR3 contains 18 residues. V was shortened by 4 bases and J by 3 bases, with 25 bases between the two germline ends. CDR1 is MNHEY and CDR2 is SMNVEV in the germline V gene (reference sequence). CDR3 sequence (DNA): TGTGCCAGCAGTTCCCGTATTGCCCCAACAGGGATAGGCTACGAGCAGTACTTC. This translates into CASSSRIAPTGIGYEQYF.

As to this clone: At one end the junction does not follow the germline gene, possibly because of a read error. The genes are TRBV7-7 and TRBJ2-1, with 9 nucleotides matching TRBD2. The CDR3 contains 15 residues. Germline CDR1 SSHAT, CDR2 FNYEAQ (reference sequence). CDR3 coding DNA: TGTGCTAGCAGCTTAGATGGCGGGAGGGCCGGTGAGCAGTTCTTC. Encoded protein: CASSLDGGRAGEQFF.

This sequence joins TRBV9 and TRBJ2-4; 9 bases are shared with TRBD1. The J segment lost 6 bases and the V segment lost 4 bases, leaving 5 bases of the junction unmatched. The CDR3 is made up of 14 amino acids. Germline V gene lookup returns CDR1 SGDLS and CDR2 YYNGEE. CDR3 coding DNA: TGTGCCAGCAGCCCTATGACAGGGGGAAACATTCAGTACTTC. Translating gives CASSPMTGGNIQYF.

The chain uses TRBV28 and TRBJ1-3, with a weak D call TRBD1 (5 bases). Germline values: CDR1 MDHEN, CDR2 SYDVKM. V was clipped by 7 bases and J by 3 bases, with 13 bases between them. The CDR3 contains 14 residues. The CDR3 reads CASNLEGLGNTIYF. The CDR3 DNA sequence: TGTGCCAGCAACCTGGAGGGGCTTGGAAACACCATATATTTT.

The CDR3 DNA is TGTGCCACCAGCAGAGGGGGTGGACAGGGGGCTCAAGAGCAGTACTTC. Translating gives CATSRGGGQGAQEQYF. This chain links TRBV15 with TRBJ2-7, with 11 positions matching TRBD1. This CDR3 has 16 residues. Germline lookup yields CDR1 LNHNV and CDR2 YYDKDF (reference sequence). Losses at the gene ends were 1 base for V and 7 bases for J; bases not matched to a gene: 9.

J is TRBJ1-3 and V is TRBV30, with 7 positions matching TRBD1. The V gene's germline CDR1 is GTSNPN and CDR2 SVGIG (reference sequence). V trimming: 0 bases; J trimming: 1 base; junction bases outside the gene matches: 6. This CDR3 spans 16 amino acids. The CDR3, as DNA: TGTGCCTGGAGTGTATTGGGACAGACGTCTGGAAACACCATATATTTT. It encodes CAWSVLGQTSGNTIYF.

The table lists this clone with a count of one. The V and J genes are TRBV2 and TRBJ1-2; 7 nucleotides match TRBD1. The CDR3 length is 12 residues. The germline CDR1 and CDR2 sequences are SNHLY and FYNNEI. With V trimmed by 5 bases and J by 7 bases, 4 bases remained unmatched. The CDR3 loop reads CASSKTGSGYTF. CDR3 bases: TGTGCCAGCAGTAAGACAGGGAGTGGCTACACCTTC.

The chain combines TRBV7-9 with TRBJ1-1, with D maybe TRBD1 (6 bases). This CDR3 has 14 amino acids. Between the trimmed V and J ends, which lost 0 bases and 2 bases, there was a span of 7 bases. Germline V gene sequence: CDR1 SEHNR, CDR2 FQNEAQ (reference sequence). The CDR3 reads CASSLAGANTEAFF. The CDR3 region has the DNA TGTGCCAGCAGCTTAGCGGGGGCCAACACTGAAGCTTTCTTT. Based on the CDR3 plus reference TRBV7-9 and TRBJ1-1, the full variable domain is DTGVSQNPRHKITKRGQNVTFRCDPISEHNRLYWYRQTLGQGPEFLTYFQNEAQLEKSRLLSDRFSAERPKGSFSTLEIQRTEQGDSAMYLCASSLAGANTEAFFGQGTRLTVV.

The chain couples TRBV30 to TRBJ2-6; D might be TRBD1 (5 bases). Trimming cost V 8 bases and J 1 base, with 9 bases left between them. Germline-derived CDR1 and CDR2 are GTSNPN and SVGIG (reference sequence). This CDR3 spans 13 amino acids. The CDR3, as DNA: TGTGCCGGCAGGGCATCTGGGGCCAACGTCCTGACTTTC. Protein product: CAGRASGANVLTF.

The gene calls are TRBV7-6 and TRBJ2-5, with D unclear. The CDR3 is made up of 14 amino acids. V gave up 5 bases and J gave up 0 bases, with 10 bases separating them. Germline CDR1 reads SGHVS; CDR2 reads FNYEAQ. CDR3 DNA: TGTGCCAGCAGCCCCTCGCCGGACCAAGAGACCCAGTACTTC. Its translation: CASSPSPDQETQYF.

The chain uses TRBV28 and TRBJ1-1; possible D gene TRBD1, 5 bases. The CDR3 has 15 residues. V lost 7 bases and J 2 bases, leaving 17 bases between the germline ends. Germline V gene data show CDR1 as MDHEN and CDR2 as SYDVKM. The CDR3 spells CASTKVGGRNTEAFF. The DNA for the CDR3 is TGTGCCAGCACGAAGGTGGGGGGGAGAAACACTGAAGCTTTCTTT.

J is TRBJ2-7 and V is TRBV9; 9 bases map to TRBD2. The CDR3 has 15 amino acids. The V segment lost 0 bases and the J segment 3 bases; nucleotides outside the gene matches: 4. Germline lookup yields CDR1 SGDLS and CDR2 YYNGEE. CDR3 protein: CASSVELAGVYEQYF. The CDR3 nucleotides read TGTGCCAGCAGCGTAGAATTAGCGGGGGTCTACGAGCAGTACTTC.

This clone was seen only a few times. This rearrangement joins TRBV6-1 to TRBJ2-7; D possibly corresponds to TRBD2 (6 bases). Per germline, CDR1 MNHNS and CDR2 SASEGT. This CDR3 has 12 amino acids. Trimming cost V 2 bases and J 6 bases, with 8 bases left between them. The CDR3 is CASSEWGGEQYF. CDR3 sequence (DNA): TGTGCCAGCAGTGAATGGGGAGGCGAGCAGTACTTC.

The table lists this clone with a few counts. The chain carries TRBV30 and TRBJ2-3, with unresolved D. CDR1 is GTSNPN and CDR2 is SVGIG in the germline V gene (reference sequence). Trimming removed 4 bases at V and 2 bases at J, with 4 bases between. CDR3 length: 11 amino acids. Here the CDR3 DNA reads TGTGCCTGGATAAACACAGATACGCAGTATTTT. Its translation: CAWINTDTQYF. Looking up the rest from reference TRBV30 and TRBJ2-3 gives the full variable domain: SQTIHQWPATLVQPVGSPLSLECTVEGTSNPNLYWYRQAAGRGLQLLFYSVGIGQISSEVPQNLSASRPQDRQFILSSKKLLLSDSGFYLCAWINTDTQYFGPGTRLTVL.

This clone was seen more than once but under ten times. The chain joins TRBV28 to TRBJ1-2, with 8 bases matching TRBD1. V trimming: 5 bases; J trimming: 4 bases; junction bases outside the gene matches: 3. Germline CDR1 MDHEN, CDR2 SYDVKM. The CDR3 extends over 13 amino acids. The CDR3 DNA is TGTGCCAGCAGTACACAGGGGGGCTATGGCTACACCTTC. It codes for CASSTQGGYGYTF.

The rearrangement joins TRBV10-3 to TRBJ2-3; 10 nucleotides line up with TRBD2. V trimming: 3 bases; J trimming: 0 bases; junction bases outside the gene matches: 12. Per germline, CDR1 ENHRY and CDR2 SYGVKD. This CDR3 comprises 19 residues. This CDR3 is CAISDPLAGVDSSTDTQYF. For the CDR3, the DNA is TGTGCCATCAGTGACCCTCTAGCGGGAGTGGATTCTAGCACAGATACGCAGTATTTT.

The gene calls are TRBV19 and TRBJ1-1; a possible D gene is TRBD1 (5 bases). The V and J ends lost 7 bases and 6 bases respectively, with 15 bases between them. The CDR3 spans 13 residues. The germline CDR1 and CDR2 sequences are LNHDA and SQIVND (reference sequence). CDR3 nucleotide sequence: TGTGCCAGTACACCGGGCAGGGTACCTGAAGCTTTCTTT. Translating gives CASTPGRVPEAFF.

J is TRBJ2-1 and V is TRBV19; maybe TRBD2 (5 bases). CDR1 is LNHDA and CDR2 is SQIVND in the germline V gene (reference sequence). The CDR3 runs 15 residues. The V end was cut by 0 bases, the J end by 10 bases, with 16 bases between. CDR3 sequence reads: CASSIEGRGVGEQFF. The CDR3 DNA follows: TGTGCCAGTAGTATAGAAGGACGGGGAGTCGGGGAGCAGTTCTTC.

V gene TRBV7-8 combines with J gene TRBJ2-5, with TRBD1 matching 7 bases. The CDR3 is made up of 15 amino acids. The germline CDR1 and CDR2 sequences are SGHVS and FQNEAQ. With V trimmed by 2 bases and J by 5 bases, 8 bases remained unmatched. The DNA of the CDR3 is TGTGCCAGCAGCTTATCTACAGGGGTATTTGAGACCCAGTACTTC. Translated, it gives CASSLSTGVFETQYF. Full variable domain (remainder filled in from reference TRBV7-8 and TRBJ2-5): GAGVSQSPRYKVAKRGQDVALRCDPISGHVSLFWYQQALGQGPEFLTYFQNEAQLDKSGLPSDRFFAERPEGSVSTLKIQRTQQEDSAVYLCASSLSTGVFETQYFGPGTRLLVL.

The chain uses TRBV5-4 and TRBJ2-5; TRBD1 might be the D (5 bases). Germline assignment: CDR1 SGHNT and CDR2 YYREEE (reference sequence). The CDR3 has 13 residues. Trimming left V 0 bases short and J 4 bases short, with 7 bases between. The CDR3: CASSLGQGETQYF. In DNA, the CDR3 is TGTGCCAGCAGCTTGGGGCAGGGAGAGACCCAGTACTTC.

The chain carries TRBV30 and TRBJ2-7; the D is unclear. Trimming took 2 bases from V and 0 from J, leaving 20 bases between them. This CDR3 spans 17 amino acids. Looked up from germline, CDR1 is GTSNPN and CDR2 is SVGIG (reference sequence). This CDR3 reads CAWSRPDPWQDSYEQYF. CDR3 DNA sequence: TGTGCCTGGAGTAGACCCGATCCGTGGCAGGACTCCTACGAGCAGTACTTC.

This chain joins TRBV12-5 and TRBJ1-1; D not resolved. This CDR3 has 11 amino acids. V was trimmed by 6 bases and J by 2 bases, leaving 4 bases between them. Germline CDR1 LGHNT, CDR2 FRNRAP. The CDR3 nucleotides read TGTGCTAGTGGCCAAAACACTGAAGCTTTCTTT. This translates into CASGQNTEAFF.

This clone appeared a single time. This chain uses TRBV2 with TRBJ2-2; a possible D gene is TRBD2 (6 bases). Trimming pared 7 bases from V and 4 bases from J, leaving 13 bases between. Germline loops: CDR1 SNHLY, CDR2 FYNNEI. This CDR3 has 14 residues. The CDR3 coding sequence is TGTGCCAGCAATCTTGGGACTGTCACCGGGGAGCTGTTTTTT. Amino acids: CASNLGTVTGELFF.

The CDR3 region is CASSAGPGQGFFSGELFF. CDR3 DNA: TGTGCCAGCAGCGCGGGACCGGGACAGGGTTTTTTCTCCGGGGAGCTGTTTTTT. The chain employs TRBV9 and TRBJ2-2, with 9 bases lining up with TRBD1. V lost 3 bases and J lost 6; bases outside the gene matches: 15. CDR3 length equals 18 residues. Per the germline V gene, CDR1 is SGDLS and CDR2 is YYNGEE.